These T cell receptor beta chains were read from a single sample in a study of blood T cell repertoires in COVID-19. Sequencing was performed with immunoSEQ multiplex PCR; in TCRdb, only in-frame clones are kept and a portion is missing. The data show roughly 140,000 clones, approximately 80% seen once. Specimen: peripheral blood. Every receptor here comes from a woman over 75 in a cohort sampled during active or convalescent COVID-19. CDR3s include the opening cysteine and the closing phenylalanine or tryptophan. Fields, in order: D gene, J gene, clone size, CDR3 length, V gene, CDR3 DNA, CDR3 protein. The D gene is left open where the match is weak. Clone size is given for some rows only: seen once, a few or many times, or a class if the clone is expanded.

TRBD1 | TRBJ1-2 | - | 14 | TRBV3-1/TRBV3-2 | TGTGCCAGCAGCCTAAGACAGGGAAGCTATGGCTACACCTTC | CASSLRQGSYGYTF
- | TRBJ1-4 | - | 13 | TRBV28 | TGTGCCAGCAGTTTTTCTAGGGCCAGGGAACTGTTTTTT | CASSFSRARELFF
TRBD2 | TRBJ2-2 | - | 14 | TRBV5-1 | TGCGCCAGCAGCTTGGGAGCGGGAACCGGGGAGCTGTTTTTT | CASSLGAGTGELFF
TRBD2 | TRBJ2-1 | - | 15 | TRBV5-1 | TGCGCCAGCAGCCCCTCCAGCGGGAGGAACAATGAGCAGTTCTTC | CASSPSSGRNNEQFF
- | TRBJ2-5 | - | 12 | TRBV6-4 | TGTGCCAGCAACCCGGGAGAAGAGACCCAGTACTTC | CASNPGEETQYF
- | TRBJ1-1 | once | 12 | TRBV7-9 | TGTGCCAGCAGTGCGGAGAACACTGAAGCTTTCTTT | CASSAENTEAFF
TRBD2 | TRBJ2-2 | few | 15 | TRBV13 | TGTGCCAGCAGCATTCTAGCGGGGGGACCCGGGGAGCTGTTTTTT | CASSILAGGPGELFF
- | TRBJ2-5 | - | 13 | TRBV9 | TGTGCCAGCAGCGTAGGAGTAGAAGAGACCCAGTACTTC | CASSVGVEETQYF
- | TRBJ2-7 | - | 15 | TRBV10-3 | TGTGCCATCAGTGAGCCTGATAAGGGCGGGTACGAGCAGTACTTC | CAISEPDKGGYEQYF
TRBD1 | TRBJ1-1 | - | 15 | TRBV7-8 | TGTGCCAGCAGCTTTGGACAGGGGTTGAACACTGAAGCTTTCTTT | CASSFGQGLNTEAFF
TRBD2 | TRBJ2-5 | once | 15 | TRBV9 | TGTGCCAGCAGCGTGACTAGCGGGGGGCAAGAGACCCAGTACTTC | CASSVTSGGQETQYF
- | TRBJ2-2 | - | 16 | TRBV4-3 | TGCGCCAGCAGCCAAGTGGCTAGGGGCCCGGCCGGGGAGCTGTTTTTT | CASSQVARGPAGELFF
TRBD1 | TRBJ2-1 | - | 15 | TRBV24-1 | TGTGCCACCAGTGATTCTGGACAGGGTTACAATGAGCAGTTCTTC | CATSDSGQGYNEQFF
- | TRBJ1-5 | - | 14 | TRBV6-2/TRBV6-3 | TGTGCCAGCAGTTACGTCAGATACAATCAGCCCCAGCATTTT | CASSYVRYNQPQHF
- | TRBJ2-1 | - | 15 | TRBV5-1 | TGCGCCAGCAGCTTGGGGGCAGGGTTTAAGGATGAGCAGTTCTTC | CASSLGAGFKDEQFF
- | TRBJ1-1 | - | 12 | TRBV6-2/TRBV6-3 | TGTGCCAGCAGTTACGCGTGGACTGAAGCTTTCTTT | CASSYAWTEAFF
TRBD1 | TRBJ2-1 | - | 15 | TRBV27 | TGTGCCACCTTAAAGTCGATGACAGGGGGCTCAGCGCAGTTCTTC | CATLKSMTGGSAQFF
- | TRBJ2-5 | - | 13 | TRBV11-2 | TGTGCCAGCAGCTTAGACCTCCAAGAGACCCAGTACTTC | CASSLDLQETQYF
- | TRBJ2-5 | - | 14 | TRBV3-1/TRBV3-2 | TGTGCCAGCAGCCAAGCAGGGCAGGAAGAGACCCAGTACTTC | CASSQAGQEETQYF
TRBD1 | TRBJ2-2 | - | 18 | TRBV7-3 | TGTGCCAGCAGCTTCACCGGGACAGCCCTTCAGGGCACCGGGGAGCTGTTTTTT | CASSFTGTALQGTGELFF
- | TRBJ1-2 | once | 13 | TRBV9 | TGTGCCAGCAGGGGGGGTATCAACTATGGCTACACCTTC | CASRGGINYGYTF
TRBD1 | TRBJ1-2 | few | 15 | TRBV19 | TGTGCCAGTAGTACGCGAAGACAGGGGTTCTATGGCTACACCTTC | CASSTRRQGFYGYTF
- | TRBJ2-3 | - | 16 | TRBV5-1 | TGCGCCAGCAGCTTGAGGAGGTCGCGATACACAGATACGCAGTATTTT | CASSLRRSRYTDTQYF
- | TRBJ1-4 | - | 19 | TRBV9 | TGTGCCAGCAGCTCCCAAGAACCTGTGTGCGAACCCAGGGATGAAAAACTGTTTTTT | CASSSQEPVCEPRDEKLFF
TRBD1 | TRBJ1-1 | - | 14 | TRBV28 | TGTGCCAGCAGTTTCCGGGACAGGGGGCGTCCAGCTTTCTTT | CASSFRDRGRPAFF
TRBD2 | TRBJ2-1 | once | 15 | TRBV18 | TGTGCCAGCTCGGAACTAGCGGGGGGTTACAATGAGCAGTTCTTC | CASSELAGGYNEQFF
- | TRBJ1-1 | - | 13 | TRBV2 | TGTGCCAGCAGTGAGTGGGGCAGCAGTGAAGCTTTCTTT | CASSEWGSSEAFF
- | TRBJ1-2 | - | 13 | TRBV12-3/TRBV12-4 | - | CASSFGQGISGTF
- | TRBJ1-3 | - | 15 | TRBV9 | TGTGCCAGCAGCGTAGAAGGACACTCTGGAAACACCATATATTTT | CASSVEGHSGNTIYF
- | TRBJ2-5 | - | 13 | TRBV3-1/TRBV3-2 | TGTGCCAGCAGCCCGACTATTCAAGAGACCCAGTACTTC | CASSPTIQETQYF
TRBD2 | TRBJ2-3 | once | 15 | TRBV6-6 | TGTGCCAGCAGTTACTCGGGGACTAGCGGTGGAACGCAGTATTTT | CASSYSGTSGGTQYF
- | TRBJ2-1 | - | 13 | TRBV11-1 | TGTGCCAGCAGCCTCGACAAGTACAATGAGCAGTTCTTC | CASSLDKYNEQFF
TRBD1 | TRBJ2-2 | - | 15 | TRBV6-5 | TGTGCCAGCAGAAAGACACAGGGGACCACCGGGGAGCTGTTTTTT | CASRKTQGTTGELFF
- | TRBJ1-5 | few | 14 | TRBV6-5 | TGTGCCGCGGGGGCTTTATATGCGAATCAGCCCCAGCATTTT | CAAGALYANQPQHF
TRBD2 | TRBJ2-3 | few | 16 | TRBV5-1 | TGCGCCAGCGGGGGGGGGACCGAACCCCTCACAGATACGCAGTATTTT | CASGGGTEPLTDTQYF
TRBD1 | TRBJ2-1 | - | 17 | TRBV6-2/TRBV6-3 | TGTGCCAGCAGTTACGGCCCGGACAGGGGTTCCTACAATGAGCAGTTCTTC | CASSYGPDRGSYNEQFF
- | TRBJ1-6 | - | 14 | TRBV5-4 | TGTGCCAGCAGCACTCAGGGCGTTTGGTCACCCCTCCACTTT | CASSTQGVWSPLHF
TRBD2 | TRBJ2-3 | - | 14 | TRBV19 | TGTGCCAGTAGTATAGGACTAGCAGCAGATACGCAGTATTTT | CASSIGLAADTQYF
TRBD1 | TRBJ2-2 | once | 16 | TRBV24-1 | TGTGCCACCAGTGGCCGGGACAGGGGGCACACCGGGGAGCTGTTTTTT | CATSGRDRGHTGELFF
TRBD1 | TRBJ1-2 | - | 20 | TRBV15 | TGTGCCACCAGCAGAGGGCGATTGGGTACTTTTTATGACAGGGGCTATGGCTACACCTTC | CATSRGRLGTFYDRGYGYTF
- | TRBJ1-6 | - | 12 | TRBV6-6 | TGTGCCAGCAGTAACAGAAATTCACCCCTCCACTTT | CASSNRNSPLHF
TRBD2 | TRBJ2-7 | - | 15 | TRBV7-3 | TGTGCCAGCAGCCTATCTAGCGGGGGGGCCTACGAGCAGTACTTC | CASSLSSGGAYEQYF